The 2 T cell receptor beta chains reported below all come from one sample, sequenced in a study of T cell responses to AZD1222 COVID-19 vaccine. Profiling relied on immunoSEQ multiplex PCR, and the TCRdb table lists in-frame clones only, not all of them. The data contain 150,000 or so clones, 90% of them singletons. The material sequenced was peripheral blood, taken on day 0 of AZD1222 vaccination. These receptors were obtained from an adult in good health.

The rearrangement links TRBV27 to TRBJ2-5; 9 nucleotides agree with TRBD2. The CDR3 has 13 amino acids. Losses at the gene ends were 7 bases for V and 5 bases for J; bases not matched to a gene: 5. Germline values: CDR1 MNHEY, CDR2 SMNVEV (reference sequence). CDR3 sequence: CASKLAGRETQYF. The DNA of the CDR3 is TGTGCCAGCAAACTAGCGGGCAGGGAGACCCAGTACTTC.

The chain links TRBV29-1 to TRBJ1-3; TRBD1 is a possible D gene (5 bases). V lost 0 bases to trimming and J lost 0 bases, with 12 bases between them. The CDR3 extends over 16 amino acids. CDR1 is SQVTM and CDR2 is ANQGSEA in the germline V gene. The CDR3 DNA reads as TGCAGCGTTGAAGATCGGGGGGGTAGCTCTGGAAACACCATATATTTT. Its protein is CSVEDRGGSSGNTIYF. Full variable domain (outside the CDR3, taken from reference TRBV29-1 and TRBJ1-3): SAVISQKPSRDICQRGTSLTIQCQVDSQVTMMFWYRQQPGQSLTLIATANQGSEATYESGFVIDKFPISRPNLTFSTLTVSNMSPEDSSIYLCSVEDRGGSSGNTIYFGEGSWLTVV.